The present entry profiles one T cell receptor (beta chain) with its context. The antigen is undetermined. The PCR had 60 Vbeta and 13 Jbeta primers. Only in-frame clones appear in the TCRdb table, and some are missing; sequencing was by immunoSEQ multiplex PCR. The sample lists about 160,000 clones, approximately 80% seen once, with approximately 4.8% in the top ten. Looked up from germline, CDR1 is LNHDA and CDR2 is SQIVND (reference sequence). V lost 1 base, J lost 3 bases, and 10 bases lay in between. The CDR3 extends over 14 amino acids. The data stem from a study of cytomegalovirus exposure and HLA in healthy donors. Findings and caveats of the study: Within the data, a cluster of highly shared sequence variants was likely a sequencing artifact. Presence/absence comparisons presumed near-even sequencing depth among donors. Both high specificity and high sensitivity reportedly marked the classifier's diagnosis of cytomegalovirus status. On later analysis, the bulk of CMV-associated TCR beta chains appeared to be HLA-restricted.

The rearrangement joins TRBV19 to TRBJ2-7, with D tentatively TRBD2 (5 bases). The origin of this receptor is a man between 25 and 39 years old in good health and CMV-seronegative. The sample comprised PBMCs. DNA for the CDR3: TGTGCCAGTAGTATAGCGGGGAGCGGCTACGAGCAGTACTTC. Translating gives CASSIAGSGYEQYF.